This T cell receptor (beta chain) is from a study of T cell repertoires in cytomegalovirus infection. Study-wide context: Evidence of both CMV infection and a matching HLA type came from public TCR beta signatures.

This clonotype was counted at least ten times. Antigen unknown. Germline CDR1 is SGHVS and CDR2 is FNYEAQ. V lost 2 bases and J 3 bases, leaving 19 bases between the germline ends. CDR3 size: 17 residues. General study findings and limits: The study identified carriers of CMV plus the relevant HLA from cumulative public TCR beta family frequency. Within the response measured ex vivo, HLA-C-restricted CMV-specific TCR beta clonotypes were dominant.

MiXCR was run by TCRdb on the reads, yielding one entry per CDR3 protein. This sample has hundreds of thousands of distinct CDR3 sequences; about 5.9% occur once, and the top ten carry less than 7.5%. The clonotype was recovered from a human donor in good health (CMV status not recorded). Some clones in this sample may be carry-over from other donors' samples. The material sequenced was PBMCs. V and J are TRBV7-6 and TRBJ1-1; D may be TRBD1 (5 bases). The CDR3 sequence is CASSLRGPSRTDTEAFF. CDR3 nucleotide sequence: TGTGCCAGCAGCTTAAGGGGACCCTCCCGAACGGACACTGAAGCTTTCTTT.